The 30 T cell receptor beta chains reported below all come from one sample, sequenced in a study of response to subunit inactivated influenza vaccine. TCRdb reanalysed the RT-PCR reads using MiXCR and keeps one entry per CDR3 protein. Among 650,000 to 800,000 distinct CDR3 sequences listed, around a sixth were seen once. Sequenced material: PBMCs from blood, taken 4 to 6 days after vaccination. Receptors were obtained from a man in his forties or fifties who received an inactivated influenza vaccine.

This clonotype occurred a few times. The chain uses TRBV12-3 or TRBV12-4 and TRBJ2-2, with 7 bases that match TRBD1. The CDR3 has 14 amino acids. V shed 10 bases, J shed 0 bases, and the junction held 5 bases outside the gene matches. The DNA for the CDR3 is TGTGCCATACGACAGGGCGCGAACACCGGGGAGCTGTTTTTT. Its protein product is CAIRQGANTGELFF.

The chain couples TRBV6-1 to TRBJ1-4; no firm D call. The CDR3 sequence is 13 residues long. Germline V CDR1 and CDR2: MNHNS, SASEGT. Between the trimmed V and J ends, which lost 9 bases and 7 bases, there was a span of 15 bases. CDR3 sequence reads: CASALRAGEKLFF. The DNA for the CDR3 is TGTGCCAGTGCCCTGAGGGCAGGTGAAAAACTGTTTTTT.

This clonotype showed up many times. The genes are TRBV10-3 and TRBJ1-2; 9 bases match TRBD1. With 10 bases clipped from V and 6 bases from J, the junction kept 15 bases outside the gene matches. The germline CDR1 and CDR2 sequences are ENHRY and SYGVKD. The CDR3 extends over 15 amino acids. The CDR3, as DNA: TGTGCCACGAGGAGAAGCACAGGGGGCGAACATGGCTACACCTTC. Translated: CATRRSTGGEHGYTF.

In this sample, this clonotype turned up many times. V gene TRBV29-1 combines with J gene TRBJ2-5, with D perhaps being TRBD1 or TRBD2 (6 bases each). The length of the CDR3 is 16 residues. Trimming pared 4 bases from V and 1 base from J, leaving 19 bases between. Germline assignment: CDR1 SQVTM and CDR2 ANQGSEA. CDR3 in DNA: TGCAGCGTTGGCCGCCGGGAAGGGGGGTTCCAAGAGACCCAGTACTTC. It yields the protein CSVGRREGGFQETQYF.

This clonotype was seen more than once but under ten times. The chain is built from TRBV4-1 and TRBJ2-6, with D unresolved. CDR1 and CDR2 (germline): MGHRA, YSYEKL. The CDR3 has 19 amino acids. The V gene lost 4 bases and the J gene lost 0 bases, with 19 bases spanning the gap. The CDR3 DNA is TGCGCCAGCAGCCCCCCTGGGCCGGGCATAAGCTCTGGGGCCAACGTCCTGACTTTC. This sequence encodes CASSPPGPGISSGANVLTF.

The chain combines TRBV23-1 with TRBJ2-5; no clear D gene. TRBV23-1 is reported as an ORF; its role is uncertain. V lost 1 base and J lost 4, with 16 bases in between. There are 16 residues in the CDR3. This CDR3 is CASSQYRRSRSETQYF. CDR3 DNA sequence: TGCGCCAGCAGTCAATATCGCAGGAGTCGATCAGAGACCCAGTACTTC.

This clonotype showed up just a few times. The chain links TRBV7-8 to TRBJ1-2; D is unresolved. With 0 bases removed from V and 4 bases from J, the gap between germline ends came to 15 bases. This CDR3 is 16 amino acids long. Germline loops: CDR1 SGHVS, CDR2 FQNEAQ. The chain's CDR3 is CASSLAEVTVSYGYTF. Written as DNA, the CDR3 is TGTGCCAGCAGCTTAGCTGAGGTGACGGTCAGCTATGGCTACACCTTC.

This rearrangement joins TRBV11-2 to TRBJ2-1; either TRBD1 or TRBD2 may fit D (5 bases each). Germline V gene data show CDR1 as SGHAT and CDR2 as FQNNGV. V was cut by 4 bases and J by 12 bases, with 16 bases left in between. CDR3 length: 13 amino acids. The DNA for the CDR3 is TGTGCCAGCAGCTCCGGACAAGCAGGAGGGCAGTTCTTC. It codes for CASSSGQAGGQFF.

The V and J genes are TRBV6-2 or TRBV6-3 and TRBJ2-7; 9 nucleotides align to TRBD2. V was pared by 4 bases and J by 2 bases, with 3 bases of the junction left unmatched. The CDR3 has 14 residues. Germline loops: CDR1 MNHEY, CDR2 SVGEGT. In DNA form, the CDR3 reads TGTGCCAGCAGTTTTATAGCGGGGGCCTACGAGCAGTACTTC. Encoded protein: CASSFIAGAYEQYF.

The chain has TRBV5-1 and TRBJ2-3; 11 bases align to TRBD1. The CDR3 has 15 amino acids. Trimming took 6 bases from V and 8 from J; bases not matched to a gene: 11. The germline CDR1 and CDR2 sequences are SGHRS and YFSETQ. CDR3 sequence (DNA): TGCGCCAGCATCCAACAAGGGACAGGGGGTGGTACGCAGTATTTT. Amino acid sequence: CASIQQGTGGGTQYF.

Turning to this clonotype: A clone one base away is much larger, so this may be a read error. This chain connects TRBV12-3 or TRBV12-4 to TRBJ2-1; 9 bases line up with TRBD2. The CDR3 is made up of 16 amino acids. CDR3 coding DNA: TGTGCCAGCAGCCGAAGTAGCGGGGGCTCCTACAATGAGCAGTTGTTC. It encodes CASSRSSGGSYNEQLF.

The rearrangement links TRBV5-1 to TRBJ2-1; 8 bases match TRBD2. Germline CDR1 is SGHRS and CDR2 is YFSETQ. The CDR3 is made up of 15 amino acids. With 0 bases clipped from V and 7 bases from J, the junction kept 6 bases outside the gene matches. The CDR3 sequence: CASSLATGGHNEQFF. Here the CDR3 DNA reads TGCGCCAGCAGCTTGGCGACGGGGGGGCATAATGAGCAGTTCTTC.

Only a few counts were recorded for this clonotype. CDR3 DNA: TGCGCCAGCAGTGGACAGCTGAATTCACCCCTCCACTTT. Amino acid sequence: CASSGQLNSPLHF. The J gene is TRBJ1-6, the V gene TRBV10-1; possibly TRBD1 for D (5 bases). CDR3 size: 13 residues. CDR1 WNHNN and CDR2 SYGVQD come from the germline V gene (reference sequence). The ends were cut back, 4 bases at V and 7 bases at J, with 8 bases in the middle.

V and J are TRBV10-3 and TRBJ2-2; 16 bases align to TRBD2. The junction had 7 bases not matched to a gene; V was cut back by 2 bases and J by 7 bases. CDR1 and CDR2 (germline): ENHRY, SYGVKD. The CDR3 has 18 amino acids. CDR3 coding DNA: TGTGCCATCAGTGAGCCGGGACTAGCGGGAGGGGCCCGCGGGGAGCTGTTTTTT. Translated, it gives CAISEPGLAGGARGELFF.

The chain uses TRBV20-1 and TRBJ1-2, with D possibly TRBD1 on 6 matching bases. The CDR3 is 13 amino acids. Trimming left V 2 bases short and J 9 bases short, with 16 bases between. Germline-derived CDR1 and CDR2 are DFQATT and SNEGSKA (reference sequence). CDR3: CSARFGTSHRYTF. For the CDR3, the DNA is TGCAGTGCTAGATTCGGGACATCCCACCGCTACACCTTC.

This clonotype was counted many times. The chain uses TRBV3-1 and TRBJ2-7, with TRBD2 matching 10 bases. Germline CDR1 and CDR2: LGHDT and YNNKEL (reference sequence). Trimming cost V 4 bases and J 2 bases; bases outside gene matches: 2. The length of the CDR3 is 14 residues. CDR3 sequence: CASSRAGGPYEQYF. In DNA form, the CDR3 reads TGTGCCAGCAGCCGAGCGGGAGGGCCCTACGAGCAGTACTTC.

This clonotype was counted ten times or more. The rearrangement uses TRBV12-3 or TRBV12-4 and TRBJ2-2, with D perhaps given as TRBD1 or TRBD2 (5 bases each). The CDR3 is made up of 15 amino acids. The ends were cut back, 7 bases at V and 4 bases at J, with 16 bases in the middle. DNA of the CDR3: TGTGCCAGCAATCACCCCGCTGGGGGCACCGGGGAGCTGTTTTTT. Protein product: CASNHPAGGTGELFF.

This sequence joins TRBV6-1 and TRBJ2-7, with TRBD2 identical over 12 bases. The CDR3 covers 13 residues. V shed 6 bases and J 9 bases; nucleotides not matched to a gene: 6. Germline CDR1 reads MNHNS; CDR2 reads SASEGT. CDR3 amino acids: CASRTSGSSAQYF. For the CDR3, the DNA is TGTGCCAGCAGGACTAGCGGGAGCAGTGCGCAGTACTTC.

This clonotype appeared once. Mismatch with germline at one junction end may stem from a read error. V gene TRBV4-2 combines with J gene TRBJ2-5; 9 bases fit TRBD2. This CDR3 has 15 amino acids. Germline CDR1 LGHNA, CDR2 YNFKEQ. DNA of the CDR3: TGTGCCAGTAGCCAGAGACTAGCGGACCAAGAGACCCAGTACTTC. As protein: CASSQRLADQETQYF.

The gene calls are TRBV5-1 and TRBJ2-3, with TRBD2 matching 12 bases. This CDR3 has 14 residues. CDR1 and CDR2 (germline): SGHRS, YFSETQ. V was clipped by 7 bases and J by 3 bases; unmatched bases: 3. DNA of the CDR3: TGCGCCAGCCGGACTAGCGGGGCAACAGATACGCAGTATTTT. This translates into CASRTSGATDTQYF.

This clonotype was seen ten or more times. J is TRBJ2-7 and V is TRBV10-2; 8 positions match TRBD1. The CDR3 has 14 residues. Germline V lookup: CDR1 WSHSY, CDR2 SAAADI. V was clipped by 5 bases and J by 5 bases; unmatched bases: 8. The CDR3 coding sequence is TGCGCCAGCAGTATAACAGGGGGTAGGGACGAGCAGTACTTC. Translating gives CASSITGGRDEQYF.

Here the CDR3 reads CASTPLARNRSNTGELFF. The CDR3 DNA reads TGTGCCAGCACCCCACTAGCGCGCAATCGATCGAACACCGGGGAGCTGTTTTTT. The rearrangement links TRBV11-2 to TRBJ2-2; 7 bases line up with TRBD2. The CDR3 spans 18 residues. Germline V gene data show CDR1 as SGHAT and CDR2 as FQNNGV. V trimming: 7 bases; J trimming: 0 bases; junction bases outside the gene matches: 14.

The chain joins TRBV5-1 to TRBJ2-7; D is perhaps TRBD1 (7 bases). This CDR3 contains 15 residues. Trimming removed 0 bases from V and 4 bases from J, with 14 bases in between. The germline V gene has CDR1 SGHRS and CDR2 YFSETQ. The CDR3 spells CASSLVGGGEYEQYF. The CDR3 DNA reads TGCGCCAGCAGCTTGGTAGGAGGGGGCGAGTACGAGCAGTACTTC.

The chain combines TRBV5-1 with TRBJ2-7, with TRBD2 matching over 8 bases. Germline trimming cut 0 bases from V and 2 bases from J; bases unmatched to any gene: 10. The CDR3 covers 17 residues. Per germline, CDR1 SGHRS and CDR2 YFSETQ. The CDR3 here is CASSLAGGGTITYEQYF. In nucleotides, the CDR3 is TGCGCCAGCAGCTTGGCCGGCGGGGGGACTATTACCTACGAGCAGTACTTC. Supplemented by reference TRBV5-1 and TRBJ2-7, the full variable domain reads KAGVTQTPRYLIKTRGQQVTLSCSPISGHRSVSWYQQTPGQGLQFLFEYFSETQRNKGNFPGRFSGRQFSNSRSEMNVSTLELGDSALYLCASSLAGGGTITYEQYFGPGTRLTVT.

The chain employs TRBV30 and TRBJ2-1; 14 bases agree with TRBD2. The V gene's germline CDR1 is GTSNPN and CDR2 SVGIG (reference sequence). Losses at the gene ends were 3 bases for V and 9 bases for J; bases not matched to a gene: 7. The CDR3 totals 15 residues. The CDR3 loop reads CAWSGTSGRVGEQFF. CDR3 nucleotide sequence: TGTGCCTGGAGCGGGACTAGCGGGAGAGTCGGTGAGCAGTTCTTC.

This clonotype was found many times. In DNA form, the CDR3 reads TGTGCCACCAGCAGAGATCCCCAAGGGGAGCTGTTTTTT. It yields the protein CATSRDPQGELFF. The genes are TRBV15 and TRBJ2-2, with D unresolved. V was shortened by 0 bases and J by 8 bases, with 7 bases between the two germline ends. Germline CDR1 and CDR2: LNHNV and YYDKDF (reference sequence). The length of the CDR3 is 13 residues.

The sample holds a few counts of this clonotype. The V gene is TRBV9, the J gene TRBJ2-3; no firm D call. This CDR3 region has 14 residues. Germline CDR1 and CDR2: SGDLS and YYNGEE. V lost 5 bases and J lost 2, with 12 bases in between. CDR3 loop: CASSRAHITDTQYF. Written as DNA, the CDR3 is TGTGCCAGCAGTCGGGCCCATATCACAGATACGCAGTATTTT. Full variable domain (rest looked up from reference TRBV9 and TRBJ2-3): DSGVTQTPKHLITATGQRVTLRCSPRSGDLSVYWYQQSLDQGLQFLIQYYNGEERAKGNILERFSAQQFPDLHSELNLSSLELGDSALYFCASSRAHITDTQYFGPGTRLTVL.

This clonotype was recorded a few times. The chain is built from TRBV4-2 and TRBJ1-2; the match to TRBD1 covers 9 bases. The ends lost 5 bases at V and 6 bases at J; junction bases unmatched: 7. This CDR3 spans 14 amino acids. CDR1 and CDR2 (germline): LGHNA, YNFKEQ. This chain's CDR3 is CASSFPDRGNGYTF. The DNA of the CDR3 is TGTGCCAGCAGCTTCCCGGACAGGGGAAATGGCTACACCTTC.

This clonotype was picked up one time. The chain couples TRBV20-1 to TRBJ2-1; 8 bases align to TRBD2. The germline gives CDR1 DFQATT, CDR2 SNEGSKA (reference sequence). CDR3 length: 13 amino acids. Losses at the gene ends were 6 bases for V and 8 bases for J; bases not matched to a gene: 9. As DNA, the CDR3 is TGCAGTGCCATGACTAGCGTAATTGATGAGCAGTTCTTC. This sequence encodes CSAMTSVIDEQFF.

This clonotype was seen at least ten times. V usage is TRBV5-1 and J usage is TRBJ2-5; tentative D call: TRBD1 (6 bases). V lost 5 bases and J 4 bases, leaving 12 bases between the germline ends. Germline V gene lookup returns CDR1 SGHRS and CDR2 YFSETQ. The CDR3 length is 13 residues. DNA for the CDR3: TGCGCCAGCAGTGCCACAGGGCCAGAGACCCAGTACTTC. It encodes CASSATGPETQYF.